This is a list of T cell receptor beta chains from one sample in a study of blood T cells in healthy people across ages. TCRdb redid the calling of the 5' RACE reads with MiXCR, one entry per CDR3 protein. The sample consists of roughly 860,000 distinct CDR3 sequences, approximately 59% of them appearing once. Sequencing was done on a sample of blood. These receptors originate from a man aged 25 to 40 in good health. Each CDR3 is given with its conserved first and last residue. The order of the fields is V gene, J gene, CDR3 protein.

TRBV7-9	TRBJ2-4	CASSSYRQGKNIQYF
TRBV7-9	TRBJ2-1	CASYGAGSYNEQFF
TRBV20-1	.	CSARVPGGYEQYF
TRBV5-1	TRBJ2-7	CASSLEGATNYEQYF
TRBV6-5	TRBJ2-3	CASSAGRSTDTQYF
TRBV20-1	TRBJ2-7	CSARPSGGQYERYF
TRBV10-2	TRBJ2-3	CASRNRYTDTQYF
TRBV4-3	TRBJ2-1	CASSQDRGGDEQFF
TRBV6-1	TRBJ2-1	CASLTALYEQFF
TRBV6-2/TRBV6-3	TRBJ2-1	CASSSDRARYSYNEQFF
TRBV7-8	TRBJ2-7	CASSLISGGAASYEQYF
TRBV7-2	TRBJ1-6	CASSPQGYNSPLHF
TRBV29-1	.	CSVRTGTGHEQYF
TRBV6-5	TRBJ2-5	CASSYATARQETQYF
TRBV5-6	TRBJ1-2	CASSLGTWGYTF
TRBV4-2	TRBJ1-2	CASTGGLLGYTF
TRBV6-5	.	CASSYGRKNIQYF
TRBV9	TRBJ2-6	CASSVSGGRANVLTF
TRBV4-2	TRBJ2-5	CASSQAPDRDQYF
TRBV20-1	TRBJ1-2	CSARADRYYGYTF
TRBV29-1	TRBJ2-7	CSVAGVPYSYEQYF
TRBV18	TRBJ2-1	CASSPPSRSTYNEQFF
TRBV6-5	TRBJ2-2	CASSRSSGGNTGELFF
TRBV7-9	TRBJ2-7	CASSFERGGSYEQYF
TRBV20-1	.	CSARDQGTQETQYF
TRBV6-5	TRBJ2-1	CASRGLAGEQFF
TRBV28	.	CASGRDRVVGEQYF
TRBV7-3	TRBJ2-7	CASSNGQGDYEQYF
TRBV2	TRBJ1-4	CASRVQGGREKLFF
TRBV7-2	TRBJ1-5	CASSLVPLNQPQHF
TRBV10-3	TRBJ2-2	CATESRLEGTGELFF
TRBV9	TRBJ2-1	CAGSGEGLAYNEQFF
TRBV7-9	TRBJ1-1	CASSFGTNTEAFF
TRBV7-2	TRBJ2-7	CASHAGGDISYEQYF
TRBV2	TRBJ1-2	CASENPQGYYGYTF